These 24 T cell receptor beta chains came from one sample sequenced in a study of immune cell composition in non-small cell lung cancer. Generated by immunoSEQ multiplex PCR, the TCRdb table keeps only in-frame clones and is missing some. The sample records about 6,600 clones, 65% to 85% being singletons. Material for sequencing was lung tumor tissue. These receptors all come from a human donor with non-small cell lung cancer.

The gene calls are TRBV5-1 and TRBJ1-1; no definite D call. This CDR3 is 15 amino acids long. Per the germline V gene, CDR1 is SGHRS and CDR2 is YFSETQ. V lost 0 bases and J 1 base, leaving 10 bases between the germline ends. The CDR3 spells CASSLVGGGNTEAFF. The CDR3 DNA follows: TGCGCCAGCAGCTTGGTTGGAGGAGGGAACACTGAAGCTTTCTTT.

The chain couples TRBV30 to TRBJ2-7; tentative D call: TRBD2 (7 bases). This CDR3 is built from 14 residues. Trimming pared 0 bases from V and 2 bases from J, leaving 11 bases between. CDR1 is GTSNPN, CDR2 SVGIG, per germline (reference sequence). The CDR3 DNA reads as TGTGCCTGGAGTGTAATAGGGGGGGCCTACGAGCAGTACTTC. Its translation: CAWSVIGGAYEQYF.

The rearrangement uses TRBV13 and TRBJ2-7, with 9 bases aligning to TRBD2. Germline CDR1 and CDR2: PRHDT and FYEKMQ (reference sequence). The CDR3 loop spans 18 amino acids. V lost 0 bases to trimming and J lost 6 bases; unmatched junction nucleotides: 15. CDR3 sequence reads: CASSLGLIPVRGGGEQYF. The CDR3 coding sequence is TGTGCCAGCAGCTTAGGCCTAATCCCTGTGCGGGGGGGCGGCGAGCAGTACTTC. Complete variable domain (other parts from reference TRBV13 and TRBJ2-7): AAGVIQSPRHLIKEKRETATLKCYPIPRHDTVYWYQQGPGQDPQFLISFYEKMQSDKGSIPDRFSAQQFSDYHSELNMSSLELGDSALYFCASSLGLIPVRGGGEQYFGPGTRLTVT.

This clone turned up a few times. The chain is built from TRBV6-5 and TRBJ1-2, with 9 positions matching TRBD1. The germline gives CDR1 MNHEY, CDR2 SVGAGI. With V trimmed by 8 bases and J by 7 bases, 5 bases remained unmatched. CDR3 length equals 12 residues. CDR3 sequence: CASGRTGVGYTF. CDR3 coding DNA: TGTGCCAGCGGACGGACAGGGGTTGGCTACACCTTC.

This chain joins TRBV21-1 and TRBJ2-5; the table's D call, TRBD2, has no DNA check behind it. TRBV21-1 is a pseudogene. There are 17 residues in the CDR3. The CDR3 is CASSIGFSGDLQETQYF. CDR3 nucleotide sequence: TGTGCCAGCAGCATTGGGTTTAGCGGGGACCTACAAGAGACCCAGTACTTC.

This chain links TRBV14 with TRBJ2-5, with 10 nucleotides matching TRBD2. J gave up 4 bases and V 2 bases, and 7 bases lay outside the gene matches. There are 16 residues in the CDR3. Germline loops: CDR1 SGHDN, CDR2 FVKESK. CDR3 sequence reads: CASSQSSGRFGETQYF. The CDR3 nucleotides are TGTGCCAGCAGCCAATCTAGCGGGAGATTCGGAGAGACCCAGTACTTC.

This chain connects TRBV28 to TRBJ2-2; maybe TRBD2 (5 bases). The CDR3 is made up of 15 amino acids. CDR1 is MDHEN and CDR2 is SYDVKM in the germline V gene. With 6 bases removed from V and 0 bases from J, the gap between germline ends came to 11 bases. Here the CDR3 reads CASRTDGTNTGELFF. The CDR3 DNA sequence: TGTGCCAGCAGGACGGACGGGACGAACACCGGGGAGCTGTTTTTT.

V and J are TRBV18 and TRBJ2-7, with 10 bases identical to TRBD2. In germline, CDR1 is KGHSH, CDR2 LQKENI. CDR3 size: 17 residues. After removal of 5 bases from V and 0 bases from J, the junction contained 10 bases not matched to a gene. In nucleotides, the CDR3 is TGTGCCAGCTCAACGTGGCTAGCGGGAGTCTACTCCTACGAGCAGTACTTC. Translation gives CASSTWLAGVYSYEQYF.

The chain joins TRBV2 to TRBJ2-1; TRBD2 might be the D (6 bases). Germline V CDR1 and CDR2: SNHLY, FYNNEI. Trimming pared 5 bases from V and 10 bases from J, leaving 15 bases between. This CDR3 comprises 13 residues. The chain's CDR3 is CASSMIAGTEQFF. The CDR3 nucleotides read TGTGCCAGCAGTATGATCGCGGGGACGGAGCAGTTCTTC.

The V and J genes are TRBV5-6 and TRBJ2-5, with TRBD1 identical over 8 bases. Germline values: CDR1 SGHDT, CDR2 YYEEEE. The CDR3 is 13 amino acids. The V segment lost 4 bases and the J segment 5 bases; nucleotides outside the gene matches: 4. The CDR3 is CASSLHRGETQYF. The CDR3 nucleotides are TGTGCCAGCAGCCTGCACAGGGGGGAGACCCAGTACTTC.

CDR3 nucleotides: TGTGCCAGCAGTTTGGGGAAGTGGGCTAGCGGGACCTCCTACAATGAGCAGTTCTTC. Translating it yields CASSLGKWASGTSYNEQFF. The chain employs TRBV28 and TRBJ2-1; TRBD2 aligns across 9 bases. The CDR3 extends over 19 amino acids. Germline trimming cut 3 bases from V and 0 bases from J; bases unmatched to any gene: 12. The germline V gene encodes CDR1 MDHEN and CDR2 SYDVKM.

This clone was seen a few times. The chain has TRBV4-1 and TRBJ2-7; 10 nucleotides align to TRBD1. Trimming took 4 bases from V and 2 from J; bases not matched to a gene: 5. Germline V gene data show CDR1 as MGHRA and CDR2 as YSYEKL. This CDR3 is built from 15 residues. The CDR3 reads CASSRGGTGAYEQYF. The CDR3 DNA sequence: TGCGCCAGCAGCCGAGGCGGGACAGGGGCCTACGAGCAGTACTTC.

The genes are TRBV13 and TRBJ1-2, with TRBD1 as a possible D gene (6 bases). Germline-derived CDR1 and CDR2 are PRHDT and FYEKMQ (reference sequence). The length of the CDR3 is 15 residues. The V gene lost 4 bases and the J gene lost 4 bases, with 16 bases spanning the gap. The CDR3 coding sequence is TGTGCCAGCAGCTCAACCTTGACAGGACCCTATGGCTACACCTTC. Protein: CASSSTLTGPYGYTF.

This clone was recorded only once. The J gene is TRBJ1-5, the V gene TRBV19; 7 nucleotides agree with TRBD1. CDR1 and CDR2 from the germline V gene are LNHDA and SQIVND (reference sequence). The CDR3 loop spans 14 amino acids. Trimming took 3 bases from V and 5 from J; bases not matched to a gene: 4. In DNA, the CDR3 is TGTGCCAGTAGTATTAGGGACAGCCATCAGCCCCAGCATTTT. This codes for CASSIRDSHQPQHF.

This clone was observed a few times. In the same sample, other DNA sequences code for this CDR3. The chain has TRBV29-1 and TRBJ2-7, with D perhaps matching TRBD1 (6 bases). CDR1 and CDR2 from the germline V gene are SQVTM and ANQGSEA. V lost 4 bases to trimming and J lost 0 bases, with 7 bases between them. This CDR3 is built from 12 residues. The CDR3 nucleotides read TGCAGCGTTGCAGGGGCCTCCTACGAGCAGTACTTC. It translates to CSVAGASYEQYF.

The genes are TRBV18 and TRBJ2-3, with D perhaps matching TRBD2 (6 bases). V lost 1 base and J lost 5, with 16 bases in between. CDR1 is KGHSH, CDR2 LQKENI, per germline. This CDR3 spans 16 amino acids. The CDR3 is CASSPQGVAARDTQYF. CDR3 bases: TGTGCCAGCTCACCACAGGGAGTAGCGGCTCGAGATACGCAGTATTTT.

The V gene is TRBV5-1, the J gene TRBJ2-1, with TRBD2 identical over 14 bases. Per germline, CDR1 SGHRS and CDR2 YFSETQ. This CDR3 contains 17 residues. J lost 8 bases, V lost 0 bases, and 7 bases had no gene match. The CDR3 reads CASSLGGTSGSIHEQFF. DNA of the CDR3: TGCGCCAGCAGCTTGGGGGGGACTAGCGGGAGTATACATGAGCAGTTCTTC.

The chain joins TRBV5-8 to TRBJ2-3; a possible D gene is TRBD1 (5 bases). Germline V lookup: CDR1 SGHTS, CDR2 YDEGEE. The CDR3 consists of 15 residues. Trimming stripped 4 bases from V and 4 bases from J, with 16 bases between. The CDR3 is CASSMGPRPADTQYF. The CDR3 DNA follows: TGTGCCAGCAGCATGGGGCCCCGTCCAGCAGATACGCAGTATTTT.

The chain carries TRBV20-1 and TRBJ2-7; D might be TRBD2 (5 bases). The ends were cut back, 1 base at V and 9 bases at J, with 10 bases in the middle. CDR3 length equals 11 residues. The germline gives CDR1 DFQATT, CDR2 SNEGSKA (reference sequence). In DNA form, the CDR3 reads TGCAGTGCTAGAGCCCCCGGAGGGCAGTACTTC. The encoded protein is CSARAPGGQYF.

J is TRBJ1-1 and V is TRBV2, with 7 positions matching TRBD1. V shed 4 bases, J shed 3 bases, and the junction held 14 bases outside the gene matches. Germline V lookup: CDR1 SNHLY, CDR2 FYNNEI. CDR3 size: 17 residues. The CDR3 protein is CASSVSRQGGVDTEAFF. In DNA, the CDR3 is TGTGCCAGCAGTGTATCCCGACAGGGTGGAGTAGACACTGAAGCTTTCTTT.

The chain carries TRBV27 and TRBJ2-7; 9 bases fit TRBD1. Germline V gene sequence: CDR1 MNHEY, CDR2 SMNVEV (reference sequence). The CDR3 runs to 14 residues. J was trimmed by 3 bases and V by 4 bases; bases with no gene match: 4. CDR3 DNA: TGTGCCAGCAGTTCCACGACAGGGGGCTACGAGCAGTACTTC. This gives the protein CASSSTTGGYEQYF.

This chain uses TRBV5-1 with TRBJ2-7, with 12 bases that match TRBD1. The length of the CDR3 is 15 residues. Germline assignment: CDR1 SGHRS and CDR2 YFSETQ. The V and J ends lost 3 bases and 4 bases, in that order; junction bases with no gene match: 5. The CDR3 reads CASSSGTGGLYEQYF. Here the CDR3 DNA reads TGCGCCAGCAGCTCAGGGACAGGGGGCTTGTACGAGCAGTACTTC.

The chain recombines TRBV23-1 with TRBJ2-3; possibly TRBD2 for D (7 bases). TRBV23-1 counts as an open reading frame of uncertain function. V lost 11 bases, J lost 3 bases, and 18 bases lay in between. The CDR3 totals 14 residues. Here the CDR3 reads CAGQREGITDTQYF. The CDR3 DNA reads TGCGCCGGACAGAGGGAGGGAATTACAGATACGCAGTATTTT.

The V call is TRBV25-1, the J call TRBJ2-5; unclear D gene. Germline lookup yields CDR1 MGHDK and CDR2 SYGVNS. CDR3 length: 14 residues. With 6 bases removed from V and 0 bases from J, the gap between germline ends came to 11 bases. CDR3 residues: CASRQTKYQETQYF. In DNA, the CDR3 is TGTGCCAGCAGGCAAACAAAGTACCAAGAGACCCAGTACTTC.